Shown below are 15 T cell receptor beta chains from a single sample sequenced in a study of shared clonotypes between healthy human individuals (dated by TCRdb to 2018 to 2020). The library relied on the immunoSEQ multiplex PCR assay. TCRdb mirrors the immuneACCESS table, restricted to in-frame sequences. Some clones are absent from its copies; in checked studies, under half trace to an unresolved V gene, and the reason for the others is unknown. The sample has roughly 2 million clones on record, roughly 95% of them singletons. The top ten clones comprise about 1.1% of the sample. CD8 naive samples were CD45RO-negative cells positively selected for CCR7, giving a CD45RA+CCR7+ population that excluded TemRA cells. Sequencing used naive CD8+ T cells sorted from blood. This specimen's cell subset or site label, interpreted: CD45RA+CCR7+. The receptors were gathered from a man younger than 35 in good health.

This clone was seen only once. The genes are TRBV9 and TRBJ2-2; unclear D gene. Germline V gene data show CDR1 as SGDLS and CDR2 as YYNGEE. V lost 8 bases and J 0 bases, leaving 11 bases between the germline ends. The CDR3 totals 14 residues. This chain's CDR3 is CASTEGSNTGELFF. DNA for the CDR3: TGTGCCAGTACCGAAGGATCGAACACCGGGGAGCTGTTTTTT.

This sequence joins TRBV6-1 and TRBJ1-2; 9 bases are shared with TRBD1. Germline-derived CDR1 and CDR2 are MNHNS and SASEGT. With 6 bases clipped from V and 8 bases from J, the junction kept 10 bases outside the gene matches. The CDR3 contains 14 residues. Here the CDR3 DNA reads TGTGCCAGCAGACCCATGGGACAGGGTGAGGGCTACACCTTC. This translates into CASRPMGQGEGYTF.

The CDR3 here is CASEQSVNYGYTF. CDR3 coding DNA: TGTGCCAGCGAACAGTCAGTTAACTATGGCTACACCTTC. This chain connects TRBV13 to TRBJ1-2, with D unresolved. CDR3 length equals 13 residues. The germline gives CDR1 PRHDT, CDR2 FYEKMQ (reference sequence). Trimming pared 8 bases from V and 1 base from J, leaving 11 bases between. The full variable domain, its missing parts supplied by reference TRBV13 and TRBJ1-2, is AAGVIQSPRHLIKEKRETATLKCYPIPRHDTVYWYQQGPGQDPQFLISFYEKMQSDKGSIPDRFSAQQFSDYHSELNMSSLELGDSALYFCASEQSVNYGYTFGSGTRLTVV.

This chain connects TRBV19 to TRBJ2-2; 8 bases are a match to TRBD2. The ends lost 7 bases at V and 4 bases at J; junction bases unmatched: 11. Germline lookup yields CDR1 LNHDA and CDR2 SQIVND (reference sequence). The CDR3 contains 16 residues. CDR3 protein: CASTPPGGRGTGELFF. The CDR3 coding sequence is TGTGCCAGTACCCCCCCGGGGGGGCGTGGCACCGGGGAGCTGTTTTTT.

The chain uses TRBV19 and TRBJ2-5, with unresolved D. Germline lookup yields CDR1 LNHDA and CDR2 SQIVND (reference sequence). V dropped 0 bases and J dropped 2 bases, with 7 bases sitting between them. There are 14 residues in the CDR3. The CDR3 protein is CASSIDRWQETQYF. The CDR3 DNA sequence: TGTGCCAGTAGTATAGACCGCTGGCAAGAGACCCAGTACTTC.

The rearrangement links TRBV9 to TRBJ2-1, with D tentatively TRBD2 (5 bases). Trimming left V 0 bases short and J 1 base short, with 11 bases between. The length of the CDR3 is 16 residues. Germline V gene sequence: CDR1 SGDLS, CDR2 YYNGEE. CDR3 DNA sequence: TGTGCCAGCAGCGTAGGAGCTAGCTGGTCCTACAATGAGCAGTTCTTC. It yields the protein CASSVGASWSYNEQFF. Together with reference TRBV9 and TRBJ2-1, the CDR3 gives the full variable domain: DSGVTQTPKHLITATGQRVTLRCSPRSGDLSVYWYQQSLDQGLQFLIQYYNGEERAKGNILERFSAQQFPDLHSELNLSSLELGDSALYFCASSVGASWSYNEQFFGPGTRLTVL.

About this clone: Distinct nucleotide sequences in the sample also encode this CDR3. The chain couples TRBV30 to TRBJ1-6; possible D gene TRBD1, 5 bases. CDR3 length: 13 amino acids. V was shortened by 0 bases and J by 10 bases, with 10 bases between the two germline ends. CDR1 is GTSNPN, CDR2 SVGIG, per germline (reference sequence). In DNA form, the CDR3 reads TGTGCCTGGAGTGTGCAGGGTGGGTCACCCCTCCACTTT. Translating gives CAWSVQGGSPLHF. Full variable domain (rest looked up from reference TRBV30 and TRBJ1-6): SQTIHQWPATLVQPVGSPLSLECTVEGTSNPNLYWYRQAAGRGLQLLFYSVGIGQISSEVPQNLSASRPQDRQFILSSKKLLLSDSGFYLCAWSVQGGSPLHFGNGTRLTVT.

This rearrangement joins TRBV27 to TRBJ1-1; TRBD1 is a possible D gene (6 bases). The CDR3 loop spans 14 amino acids. V was trimmed by 6 bases and J by 3 bases, leaving 14 bases between them. Germline V gene sequence: CDR1 MNHEY, CDR2 SMNVEV (reference sequence). In DNA, the CDR3 is TGTGCCAGCAGCCCAGAGGGGGTTCACACTGAAGCTTTCTTT. It codes for CASSPEGVHTEAFF.

The V call is TRBV7-2, the J call TRBJ2-1; 7 positions match TRBD1. This CDR3 has 16 residues. Unmatched junction bases numbered 3, after V lost 0 bases and J lost 1 base. Germline V lookup: CDR1 SGHTA, CDR2 FQGNSA. The DNA for the CDR3 is TGTGCCAGCAGCTTAGCAGGCAGGGGGTCCTACAATGAGCAGTTCTTC. Its protein product is CASSLAGRGSYNEQFF.

The chain uses TRBV29-1 and TRBJ2-2; TRBD2 is a possible D gene (5 bases). The CDR3 contains 12 residues. Germline lookup yields CDR1 SQVTM and CDR2 ANQGSEA. V was pared by 3 bases and J by 7 bases, with 9 bases between. This CDR3 reads CSVDPGIGELFF. Here the CDR3 DNA reads TGCAGCGTTGATCCGGGGATCGGGGAGCTGTTTTTT.

The genes are TRBV6-5 and TRBJ2-7; 7 bases map to TRBD2. V lost 0 bases and J lost 3; bases outside the gene matches: 8. Germline CDR1 and CDR2: MNHEY and SVGAGI. CDR3 length: 16 amino acids. The DNA of the CDR3 is TGTGCCAGCAGTTACTCGGTGACTAGCAGAATCTACGAGCAGTACTTC. Residues: CASSYSVTSRIYEQYF.

The J gene is TRBJ2-1, the V gene TRBV5-1, with 7 bases lining up with TRBD1. The CDR3 runs to 16 residues. Per germline, CDR1 SGHRS and CDR2 YFSETQ. Trimming took 0 bases from V and 0 from J; bases not matched to a gene: 3. The CDR3 nucleotides read TGCGCCAGCAGCTTGGAGGGACAGCACTCCTACAATGAGCAGTTCTTC. Protein: CASSLEGQHSYNEQFF. Combining the CDR3 with reference TRBV5-1 and TRBJ2-1 gives the whole variable domain KAGVTQTPRYLIKTRGQQVTLSCSPISGHRSVSWYQQTPGQGLQFLFEYFSETQRNKGNFPGRFSGRQFSNSRSEMNVSTLELGDSALYLCASSLEGQHSYNEQFFGPGTRLTVL.

Comments on this clone: At one end, the junction sequence differs from germline, possibly due to a read error. The V gene is TRBV7-7, the J gene TRBJ2-5; D might be TRBD1 (6 bases). There are 15 residues in the CDR3. Germline-derived CDR1 and CDR2 are SSHAT and FNYEAQ (reference sequence). The CDR3, as DNA: TGTGCTAGCAGCGATGGACAGACCTACCAAGAGACCCAGTACTTC. This codes for CASSDGQTYQETQYF.

This chain links TRBV28 with TRBJ2-3; D possibly corresponds to TRBD2 (6 bases). Germline V gene lookup returns CDR1 MDHEN and CDR2 SYDVKM. V was shortened by 6 bases and J by 2 bases, with 15 bases between the two germline ends. The CDR3 extends over 15 amino acids. The CDR3 region has the DNA TGTGCCAGCAGCAAAGGGGCGGGGTACACAGATACGCAGTATTTT. The encoded protein is CASSKGAGYTDTQYF.

The V call is TRBV9, the J call TRBJ2-1, with 10 bases aligning to TRBD2. CDR3 length: 16 residues. Trimming cost V 4 bases and J 3 bases; bases outside gene matches: 7. Germline CDR1 reads SGDLS; CDR2 reads YYNGEE. CDR3 in DNA: TGTGCCAGCAGCCCCACCGGGACTAGCGACTACAATGAGCAGTTCTTC. Amino acids: CASSPTGTSDYNEQFF.